This TCR beta chain appears in the sequencing data of a study of T cell responses to AZD1222 COVID-19 vaccine. The CDR3 loop spans 15 amino acids. Germline V gene data show CDR1 as LGHNA and CDR2 as YSLEER. With 0 bases removed from V and 11 bases from J, the gap between germline ends came to 16 bases. Sequencing was performed with immunoSEQ multiplex PCR; in TCRdb, only in-frame clones are kept and a portion is missing. The data contain 130,000 or so clones, 85% to 90% of them seen just once; the ten biggest clones take up less than 30%. This clonotype was sampled from an adult in good health. The material sequenced was peripheral blood, taken on day 0 of AZD1222 vaccination. V and J are TRBV4-3 and TRBJ1-4, with a possible D match to TRBD1 (6 bases). The CDR3 loop is CASSQDGRGLAKLFF. CDR3 coding DNA: TGCGCCAGCAGCCAAGATGGCAGGGGATTGGCGAAACTGTTTTTT.